The TCR beta chain described here comes from a study of beta chain features in type 1 diabetes. Study-wide context: Patients were similar to healthy donors in age and gender (as well as in cell yields). Study-wide results and limits: Type 1 diabetes patients showed a moderate but significant shortening of TCRB CDR3s in all four CD4+ subsets.

The entirety of the isolated RNA underwent reverse transcription, so expressed TCRB transcripts were sequenced. The protocol was immunoSEQ multiplex PCR, while the TCRdb copy is restricted to in-frame clones and leaves out a portion. The table records a few hundred thousand clones, around 10% of them present only once. Only a few counts were recorded for this clone. No antigen is known for it. Germline V lookup: CDR1 MGHRA, CDR2 YSYEKL. The CDR3 has 15 residues. Unmatched junction bases numbered 8, after V lost 4 bases and J lost 5 bases. This TCR was recovered from a young man with type 1 diabetes. Specimen: central memory CD4+ T cells from blood. The chain carries TRBV4-1 and TRBJ1-5, with 7 nucleotides matching TRBD1. CDR3: CASSLQGQADQPQHF. CDR3 sequence (DNA): TGCGCCAGCAGCCTGCAAGGACAGGCAGATCAGCCCCAGCATTTT.